This passage covers 27 T cell receptor beta chains from one sample sequenced in a study of T-cell memory formation after mild COVID-19. One entry per CDR3 protein, called by TCRdb with MiXCR from the 5' RACE reads. The table shows approximately 570,000 distinct CDR3 sequences, with approximately 18% occurring only once. Sample: PBMCs or a T cell subset sorted from them (not recorded which). These TCRs come from an adult woman who had mild COVID-19 (a few samples of this study predate the infection). Cell type and time point are not known.

There are a few counts of this clonotype. J is TRBJ2-7 and V is TRBV7-8, with D possibly being TRBD1 (6 bases). V shed 4 bases and J shed 0 bases, with 16 bases lying between them. This CDR3 has 16 amino acids. CDR1 is SGHVS and CDR2 is FQNEAQ in the germline V gene. CDR3 in DNA: TGTGCCAGCAGCTCAGCAGGGCAGGGGTACTCCTACGAGCAGTACTTC. Encoded protein: CASSSAGQGYSYEQYF.

Written as DNA, the CDR3 is TGTGCCAGCAGCTTAGCAGTCGCAGATACGCAGTATTTT. Its translation is CASSLAVADTQYF. V and J are TRBV7-8 and TRBJ2-3; D gene ambiguous. Germline CDR1 SGHVS, CDR2 FQNEAQ. This CDR3 contains 13 residues. V was cut by 0 bases and J by 4 bases, with 5 bases left in between.

The genes are TRBV6-5 and TRBJ1-2; the D gene is possibly TRBD1 (5 bases). Per germline, CDR1 MNHEY and CDR2 SVGAGI. Trimming pared 10 bases from V and 4 bases from J, leaving 13 bases between. The length of the CDR3 is 12 residues. CDR3 nucleotide sequence: TGTGCCACCGGAGGGGTAGGCTATGGCTACACCTTC. Translation gives CATGGVGYGYTF.

The V call is TRBV6-2 or TRBV6-3, the J call TRBJ2-1; weak D call: TRBD2 (5 bases). The CDR3 sequence is 11 residues long. V lost 9 bases and J 5 bases, leaving 8 bases between the germline ends. From germline, CDR1 is MNHEY and CDR2 SVGEGT. This CDR3 is CASQADNEQFF. The DNA for the CDR3 is TGTGCCAGTCAAGCGGACAATGAGCAGTTCTTC.

This clonotype was recorded at least ten times. The chain combines TRBV28 with TRBJ2-3; 7 bases line up with TRBD1. Germline CDR1 is MDHEN and CDR2 is SYDVKM. The V gene end was trimmed by 6 bases and the J gene end by 4 bases; junction bases not matched to a gene: 16. The CDR3 is made up of 17 amino acids. Written as DNA, the CDR3 is TGTGCCAGCAGCTTCAGTCCGGGACAGAGGGTTCCAGATACGCAGTATTTT. It encodes CASSFSPGQRVPDTQYF.

V is TRBV7-2 and J is TRBJ1-1, with a tentative D call TRBD1 (5 bases). There are 13 residues in the CDR3. Per germline, CDR1 SGHTA and CDR2 FQGNSA. V lost 5 bases to trimming and J lost 11 bases, with 18 bases between them. The DNA of the CDR3 is TGTGCCAGCAGCCCCGGGGACGGGTTAGGGGCTTTCTTT. Translating gives CASSPGDGLGAFF.

This clonotype was counted a few times. This chain connects TRBV7-9 to TRBJ2-5; 8 positions agree with TRBD2. The ends lost 5 bases at V and 5 bases at J; junction bases unmatched: 7. CDR1 SEHNR and CDR2 FQNEAQ come from the germline V gene (reference sequence). The CDR3 is 14 residues long. Here the CDR3 reads CASSNQGLVETQYF. CDR3 bases: TGTGCCAGCAGCAACCAGGGACTAGTCGAGACCCAGTACTTC.

The chain combines TRBV3-1 with TRBJ2-1; D gene unclear. The germline V gene encodes CDR1 LGHDT and CDR2 YNNKEL (reference sequence). Trimming took 1 base from V and 0 from J, leaving 10 bases between them. The CDR3 length is 16 residues. CDR3 nucleotide sequence: TGTGCCAGCAGCCAAGCCTACGGTGGCTCCTACAATGAGCAGTTCTTC. It codes for CASSQAYGGSYNEQFF.

As regards this clonotype: At one end the junction does not follow the germline gene, possibly because of a read error. The chain has TRBV7-2 and TRBJ1-1; D not certain. The CDR3 runs to 11 residues. From germline, CDR1 is SGHTA and CDR2 FQGNSA. CDR3 protein: CAISFITEAFF. DNA for the CDR3: TGTGCCATCAGCTTTATCACTGAAGCTTTCTTT.

This clonotype was counted at least ten times. The rearrangement links TRBV4-3 to TRBJ2-7, with 11 bases fitting TRBD2. Germline V gene sequence: CDR1 LGHNA, CDR2 YSLEER. This CDR3 is built from 16 residues. The J segment lost 3 bases and the V segment lost 2 bases, leaving 6 bases of the junction unmatched. CDR3 DNA sequence: TGCGCCAGCAGCCAAACCGGGACTAGCGGACTCTACGAGCAGTACTTC. Protein sequence: CASSQTGTSGLYEQYF.

The V call is TRBV29-1, the J call TRBJ2-7, with 9 bases lining up with TRBD1. The V gene's germline CDR1 is SQVTM and CDR2 ANQGSEA. V was pared by 7 bases and J by 3 bases, with 13 bases of the junction left unmatched. The CDR3 contains 15 residues. For the CDR3, the DNA is TGCAGCGCCGTACCACAGGGGGCCGTCCGCTACGAGCAGTACTTC. Residues: CSAVPQGAVRYEQYF.

This clonotype was seen repeatedly, ten times or more. The chain has TRBV7-6 and TRBJ2-7, with TRBD1 matching over 9 bases. Germline lookup yields CDR1 SGHVS and CDR2 FNYEAQ. Trimming cost V 2 bases and J 3 bases; bases outside gene matches: 5. This CDR3 spans 15 amino acids. DNA for the CDR3: TGTGCCAGCAGCTTATCGGGGACAGGGAGCTACGAGCAGTACTTC. This encodes CASSLSGTGSYEQYF.

The rearrangement joins TRBV11-1 to TRBJ2-3; D is unclear. The CDR3 has 15 residues. V was trimmed by 0 bases and J by 3 bases, leaving 10 bases between them. Germline V gives CDR1 SGHAT, CDR2 FQDESV (reference sequence). The DNA for the CDR3 is TGTGCCAGCAGCTTAGCCGGAGCTGCAACAGATACGCAGTATTTT. This codes for CASSLAGAATDTQYF.

The chain employs TRBV15 and TRBJ2-2; 7 bases align to TRBD1. V shed 0 bases and J 7 bases; nucleotides not matched to a gene: 5. This CDR3 comprises 15 residues. Germline CDR1 and CDR2: LNHNV and YYDKDF (reference sequence). The CDR3 here is CATSREDRAGGELFF. CDR3 DNA sequence: TGTGCCACCAGCAGAGAAGACAGGGCGGGCGGGGAGCTGTTTTTT.

This rearrangement joins TRBV7-2 to TRBJ2-3; D is possibly TRBD1 (5 bases). Germline CDR1 and CDR2: SGHTA and FQGNSA. V was cut by 4 bases and J by 0 bases, with 11 bases left in between. The CDR3 loop spans 15 amino acids. As DNA, the CDR3 is TGTGCCAGCAGCTCCAGGGTGTGGAGCACAGATACGCAGTATTTT. It encodes CASSSRVWSTDTQYF.

This clonotype has only a few counts. This rearrangement joins TRBV20-1 to TRBJ1-2, with D uncertain. Trimming cost V 0 bases and J 8 bases, with 13 bases left between them. Germline loops: CDR1 DFQATT, CDR2 SNEGSKA (reference sequence). CDR3 length: 13 residues. CDR3 sequence: CSARDPGGTGYTF. The CDR3 DNA is TGCAGTGCTAGAGATCCGGGTGGCACCGGCTACACCTTC.

The genes are TRBV5-1 and TRBJ2-3, with a weak D call TRBD1 (5 bases). The V and J ends lost 0 bases and 6 bases respectively, with 11 bases between them. Germline CDR1 SGHRS, CDR2 YFSETQ. The CDR3 contains 14 residues. CDR3 amino acids: CASSLEQDEDTQYF. CDR3 sequence (DNA): TGCGCCAGCAGCTTGGAACAGGACGAGGATACGCAGTATTTT.

J is TRBJ2-5 and V is TRBV4-3, with D maybe TRBD2 (6 bases). Trimming removed 1 base from V and 4 bases from J, with 22 bases in between. Germline loops: CDR1 LGHNA, CDR2 YSLEER. This CDR3 has 18 residues. This chain's CDR3 is CASSQVLANPSRGETQYF. Here the CDR3 DNA reads TGCGCCAGCAGCCAAGTGCTAGCGAATCCCTCAAGGGGAGAGACCCAGTACTTC.

CDR3 region: CASSLGKTSGGTDTQYF. The CDR3 nucleotides read TGCGCCAGCAGCTTGGGAAAAACTAGCGGGGGCACAGATACGCAGTATTTT. The V call is TRBV5-1, the J call TRBJ2-3; the match to TRBD2 covers 10 bases. V gave up 0 bases and J gave up 1 base; unmatched junction bases: 5. Germline V lookup: CDR1 SGHRS, CDR2 YFSETQ. The CDR3 spans 17 residues. Combining the CDR3 with reference TRBV5-1 and TRBJ2-3 gives the whole variable domain KAGVTQTPRYLIKTRGQQVTLSCSPISGHRSVSWYQQTPGQGLQFLFEYFSETQRNKGNFPGRFSGRQFSNSRSEMNVSTLELGDSALYLCASSLGKTSGGTDTQYFGPGTRLTVL.

This clonotype was found a few times. The rearrangement joins TRBV20-1 to TRBJ1-5; no clear D gene. V lost 3 bases and J 5 bases, leaving 14 bases between the germline ends. Germline V gives CDR1 DFQATT, CDR2 SNEGSKA (reference sequence). The CDR3 extends over 14 amino acids. The CDR3 sequence is CSASPSTWDQPQHF. The DNA of the CDR3 is TGCAGTGCTAGCCCTTCTACTTGGGATCAGCCCCAGCATTTT.

This clonotype turned up a few times. The J gene is TRBJ2-1, the V gene TRBV9; 7 nucleotides align to TRBD2. The CDR3 length is 15 residues. With 3 bases clipped from V and 2 bases from J, the junction kept 5 bases outside the gene matches. Germline loops: CDR1 SGDLS, CDR2 YYNGEE. The CDR3 sequence is CASSASGETYNEQFF. The CDR3 bases are TGTGCCAGCAGCGCTAGCGGAGAGACCTACAATGAGCAGTTCTTC.

This chain connects TRBV11-3 to TRBJ2-1; no clear D. This CDR3 has 20 amino acids. The V gene lost 2 bases and the J gene lost 8 bases, with 31 bases spanning the gap. The germline gives CDR1 SGHNT, CDR2 YENEEA. The DNA of the CDR3 is TGTGCCAGCAGCTTAAGTACGGGCCTCGAAGGAACGATACACGCCGATGAGCAGTTCTTC. This gives the protein CASSLSTGLEGTIHADEQFF.

The chain joins TRBV5-5 to TRBJ1-5; TRBD1 agrees at 8 bases. V shed 1 base and J 5 bases; nucleotides not matched to a gene: 8. CDR1 SGHKS and CDR2 YYEKEE come from the germline V gene (reference sequence). CDR3 size: 16 residues. CDR3 coding DNA: TGTGCCAGCAGCTTGAGAGGGGACAGGTCGTATCAGCCCCAGCATTTT. Encoded protein: CASSLRGDRSYQPQHF.

V and J are TRBV14 and TRBJ2-7; 8 positions match TRBD1. This CDR3 has 15 amino acids. Unmatched junction bases numbered 4, after V lost 0 bases and J lost 3 bases. Looked up from germline, CDR1 is SGHDN and CDR2 is FVKESK. This CDR3 reads CASSQDYRGYYEQYF. CDR3 coding DNA: TGTGCCAGCAGCCAAGATTACAGGGGGTACTACGAGCAGTACTTC.

In its sample, this clonotype was seen a few times. This chain links TRBV7-2 with TRBJ2-1, with unresolved D. V was cut by 3 bases and J by 5 bases, with 8 bases left in between. CDR3 length equals 13 residues. CDR1 and CDR2 from the germline V gene are SGHTA and FQGNSA. In DNA, the CDR3 is TGTGCCAGCAGCTTTAAGAGGAACAATGAGCAGTTCTTC. Amino acids: CASSFKRNNEQFF.

The rearrangement links TRBV5-1 to TRBJ1-1; 10 bases line up with TRBD1. The CDR3 length is 15 residues. The germline gives CDR1 SGHRS, CDR2 YFSETQ. Trimming cost V 0 bases and J 4 bases; bases outside gene matches: 3. For the CDR3, the DNA is TGCGCCAGCAGCTTGGACCGGACAGGGGGCACTGAAGCTTTCTTT. Amino acids: CASSLDRTGGTEAFF.

This rearrangement joins TRBV14 to TRBJ2-1; 7 bases map to TRBD2. The CDR3 totals 15 residues. After removal of 1 base from V and 8 bases from J, the junction contained 8 bases not matched to a gene. Germline CDR1 reads SGHDN; CDR2 reads FVKESK. The CDR3 sequence is CASSQVGTIYHEQFF. Here the CDR3 DNA reads TGTGCCAGCAGCCAAGTGGGGACTATTTACCATGAGCAGTTCTTC.